Below, 23 T cell receptor beta chains from the same sample are listed, as sequenced in a study of T cells in localized non-small cell lung cancer. Sequencing was performed with immunoSEQ multiplex PCR; in TCRdb, only in-frame clones are kept and a portion is missing. Here the sample spans under 35,000 clones, under 95% being singletons. The specimen comprised peripheral blood, sampled before any cancer treatment. These receptors were taken from a female donor at least 60 years old with stage I lung adenocarcinoma.

CDR3: CSVAHGQGGYGYTF. DNA of the CDR3: TGCAGCGTGGCCCATGGACAGGGCGGCTATGGCTACACCTTC. This chain uses TRBV29-1 with TRBJ1-2; 8 bases map to TRBD1. The ends lost 6 bases at V and 4 bases at J; junction bases unmatched: 10. The CDR3 loop spans 14 amino acids. Germline V gives CDR1 SQVTM, CDR2 ANQGSEA.

The gene calls are TRBV6-6 and TRBJ2-5; D may be TRBD1 (6 bases). The CDR3 loop spans 15 amino acids. V lost 5 bases and J lost 4, with 17 bases in between. Germline CDR1 reads MNHNY; CDR2 reads SVGAGI (reference sequence). The chain's CDR3 is CASSKSRGSLETQYF. The DNA for the CDR3 is TGTGCCAGCAGTAAGAGCAGGGGAAGTTTAGAGACCCAGTACTTC.

A few counts support this clone. V gene TRBV10-1 combines with J gene TRBJ2-3; 8 bases map to TRBD1. Germline loops: CDR1 WNHNN, CDR2 SYGVQD (reference sequence). The trim removed 6 bases at V and 6 bases at J, leaving 5 bases unmatched. This CDR3 comprises 13 residues. CDR3 DNA: TGCGCCAGCAGGGCGGGACAGGCGGATACGCAGTATTTT. This translates into CASRAGQADTQYF.

The rearrangement uses TRBV7-8 and TRBJ1-5, with D perhaps matching TRBD1 (6 bases). This CDR3 contains 16 residues. V lost 1 base, J lost 4 bases, and 14 bases lay in between. Germline CDR1 reads SGHVS; CDR2 reads FQNEAQ. The DNA of the CDR3 is TGTGCCAGCAGCTTAGTAGGGGGGTGGGGGAATCAGCCCCAGCATTTT. The encoded protein is CASSLVGGWGNQPQHF.

V is TRBV30 and J is TRBJ2-7, with TRBD2 matching 7 bases. The J segment lost 5 bases and the V segment lost 0 bases, leaving 10 bases of the junction unmatched. CDR3 length equals 15 residues. The germline V gene encodes CDR1 GTSNPN and CDR2 SVGIG (reference sequence). CDR3 amino acids: CAWSVLRAGSDEQYF. The CDR3 DNA sequence: TGTGCCTGGAGTGTATTGCGAGCGGGGTCCGACGAGCAGTACTTC.

The V gene is TRBV19, the J gene TRBJ2-1, with 11 bases aligning to TRBD1. Germline CDR1 is LNHDA and CDR2 is SQIVND (reference sequence). The CDR3 extends over 15 amino acids. After removal of 8 bases from V and 7 bases from J, the junction contained 10 bases not matched to a gene. CDR3 DNA: TGTGCCAGTTTACGGACAGGGGGCGTTATGAATGAGCAGTTCTTC. Encoded protein: CASLRTGGVMNEQFF. Full variable domain (rest looked up from reference TRBV19 and TRBJ2-1): DGGITQSPKYLFRKEGQNVTLSCEQNLNHDAMYWYRQDPGQGLRLIYYSQIVNDFQKGDIAEGYSVSREKKESFPLTVTSAQKNPTAFYLCASLRTGGVMNEQFFGPGTRLTVL.

This chain connects TRBV2 to TRBJ1-1; 7 bases are a match to TRBD1. The CDR3 sequence is 14 residues long. Germline CDR1 is SNHLY and CDR2 is FYNNEI. J lost 6 bases, V lost 6 bases, and 10 bases had no gene match. The CDR3 reads CASRETGARPEAFF. The CDR3 nucleotides read TGTGCCAGCAGGGAAACAGGGGCCCGGCCTGAAGCTTTCTTT. Full variable domain (missing parts from reference TRBV2 and TRBJ1-1): EPEVTQTPSHQVTQMGQEVILRCVPISNHLYFYWYRQILGQKVEFLVSFYNNEISEKSEIFDDQFSVERPDGSNFTLKIRSTKLEDSAMYFCASRETGARPEAFFGQGTRLTVV.

The gene calls are TRBV4-1 and TRBJ2-7; no firm D call. With 1 base removed from V and 4 bases from J, the gap between germline ends came to 11 bases. Germline V CDR1 and CDR2: MGHRA, YSYEKL. This CDR3 contains 14 residues. The CDR3 here is CASSQGVLSYEQYF. In DNA, the CDR3 is TGCGCCAGCAGCCAAGGGGTCCTAAGTTACGAGCAGTACTTC.

V usage is TRBV7-6 and J usage is TRBJ2-5, with D possibly being TRBD1 (6 bases). Germline V gene data show CDR1 as SGHVS and CDR2 as FNYEAQ. V was trimmed by 5 bases and J by 2 bases, leaving 15 bases between them. The CDR3 spans 15 residues. This CDR3 reads CASSPQQGTQETQYF. CDR3 coding DNA: TGTGCCAGCAGCCCCCAACAGGGAACTCAAGAGACCCAGTACTTC.

V is TRBV4-2 and J is TRBJ2-1, with TRBD2 matching over 13 bases. CDR3 length: 16 residues. CDR1 and CDR2 (germline): LGHNA, YNFKEQ. Losses at the gene ends were 5 bases for V and 4 bases for J; bases not matched to a gene: 5. This CDR3 is CASSDRTSGSYNEQFF. DNA of the CDR3: TGTGCCAGCAGCGACAGGACTAGCGGGAGTTACAATGAGCAGTTCTTC.

The rearrangement uses TRBV15 and TRBJ1-3, with TRBD1 as a possible D gene (5 bases). Trimming removed 0 bases from V and 2 bases from J, with 11 bases in between. This CDR3 spans 16 amino acids. Germline assignment: CDR1 LNHNV and CDR2 YYDKDF (reference sequence). CDR3 region: CATSREGPMTGNTIYF. The CDR3 region has the DNA TGTGCCACCAGCAGAGAGGGGCCGATGACTGGAAACACCATATATTTT.

This clone was seen only once. The chain combines TRBV10-3 with TRBJ1-3, with D unclear. V was clipped by 0 bases and J by 0 bases, with 6 bases between them. Germline V gives CDR1 ENHRY, CDR2 SYGVKD. CDR3 length equals 15 residues. The CDR3 nucleotides read TGTGCCATCAGTGAGTCCTGGACCTCTGGAAACACCATATATTTT. This codes for CAISESWTSGNTIYF.

The rearrangement links TRBV5-6 to TRBJ1-2, with a possible D match to TRBD1 (5 bases). The V gene's germline CDR1 is SGHDT and CDR2 YYEEEE. V was clipped by 4 bases and J by 2 bases, with 6 bases between them. The CDR3 runs 12 residues. CDR3 nucleotides: TGTGCCAGCAGCGGGGGAAACTATGGCTACACCTTC. Amino acid sequence: CASSGGNYGYTF. The whole variable domain, remainder taken from reference TRBV5-6 and TRBJ1-2, is DAGVTQSPTHLIKTRGQQVTLRCSPKSGHDTVSWYQQALGQGPQFIFQYYEEEERQRGNFPDRFSGHQFPNYSSELNVNALLLGDSALYLCASSGGNYGYTFGSGTRLTVV.

In its sample, this clone was seen once. V and J are TRBV7-9 and TRBJ1-3; no clear D. CDR1 and CDR2 from the germline V gene are SEHNR and FQNEAQ (reference sequence). This CDR3 is built from 15 residues. V lost 0 bases to trimming and J lost 1 base, with 7 bases between them. The CDR3 here is CASSLATVSGNTIYF. CDR3 in DNA: TGTGCCAGCAGCTTAGCAACCGTTTCTGGAAACACCATATATTTT.

This clone was seen a single time. The rearrangement links TRBV7-9 to TRBJ1-5; D unclear. CDR3 size: 14 residues. CDR1 is SEHNR, CDR2 FQNEAQ, per germline (reference sequence). V was cut by 2 bases and J by 6 bases, with 11 bases left in between. The CDR3 sequence: CASSLTGSGQPQHF. The DNA for the CDR3 is TGTGCCAGCAGCTTAACGGGTTCGGGTCAGCCCCAGCATTTT.

The chain combines TRBV4-1 with TRBJ2-3; D might be TRBD2 (6 bases). CDR1 and CDR2 from the germline V gene are MGHRA and YSYEKL. CDR3 length: 14 residues. V shed 4 bases and J shed 6 bases, with 14 bases lying between them. The CDR3 DNA reads TGCGCCAGCAGCCGGTACGGGGGAAGGGATACGCAGTATTTT. The encoded protein is CASSRYGGRDTQYF.

The rearrangement uses TRBV15 and TRBJ2-3; D may be TRBD1 (5 bases). This CDR3 contains 14 residues. V was trimmed by 3 bases and J by 1 base, leaving 8 bases between them. The V gene's germline CDR1 is LNHNV and CDR2 YYDKDF (reference sequence). The CDR3 nucleotides read TGTGCCACCAGCAGGGAAGGGGGCACAGATACGCAGTATTTT. Translation: CATSREGGTDTQYF.

This chain uses TRBV19 with TRBJ1-3; D is unresolved. Germline CDR1 LNHDA, CDR2 SQIVND (reference sequence). This CDR3 has 14 amino acids. V shed 5 bases and J shed 4 bases, with 12 bases lying between them. The CDR3 coding sequence is TGTGCCAGTAGTCGAGGACCTATCGGAAACACCATATATTTT. The encoded protein is CASSRGPIGNTIYF.

V is TRBV9 and J is TRBJ2-2; 7 positions agree with TRBD1. CDR3 length: 17 amino acids. Germline assignment: CDR1 SGDLS and CDR2 YYNGEE. Unmatched junction bases numbered 10, after V lost 3 bases and J lost 2 bases. The CDR3 spells CASSALQGWDNTGELFF. CDR3 bases: TGTGCCAGCAGCGCCCTACAGGGGTGGGATAACACCGGGGAGCTGTTTTTT.

The table lists this clone with a count of one. The J gene is TRBJ1-1, the V gene TRBV6-5, with D unresolved. The CDR3 contains 15 residues. Germline CDR1 reads MNHEY; CDR2 reads SVGAGI. With 8 bases removed from V and 0 bases from J, the gap between germline ends came to 16 bases. The CDR3: CASRASAGMNTEAFF. The CDR3 nucleotides read TGTGCCAGCCGGGCGTCGGCAGGTATGAACACTGAAGCTTTCTTT.

The rearrangement joins TRBV7-9 to TRBJ1-3; no firm D call. CDR1 and CDR2 from the germline V gene are SEHNR and FQNEAQ (reference sequence). The length of the CDR3 is 12 residues. V was pared by 5 bases and J by 2 bases, with 4 bases between. This chain's CDR3 is CASSPTGNTIYF. CDR3 nucleotides: TGTGCCAGCAGCCCCACTGGAAACACCATATATTTT.

This sequence joins TRBV30 and TRBJ2-1, with D tentatively TRBD2 (5 bases). V was shortened by 3 bases and J by 5 bases, with 5 bases between the two germline ends. The CDR3 totals 11 residues. Germline CDR1 is GTSNPN and CDR2 is SVGIG (reference sequence). The CDR3: CAWSGDNEQFF. The CDR3 DNA follows: TGTGCCTGGAGCGGGGACAATGAGCAGTTCTTC.

The chain links TRBV28 to TRBJ1-5; 8 positions match TRBD1. The CDR3 extends over 13 amino acids. The germline gives CDR1 MDHEN, CDR2 SYDVKM. In nucleotides, the CDR3 is TGTGTCTCAGGGACAGGCCATAATCAGCCCCAGCATTTT. Translation gives CVSGTGHNQPQHF.